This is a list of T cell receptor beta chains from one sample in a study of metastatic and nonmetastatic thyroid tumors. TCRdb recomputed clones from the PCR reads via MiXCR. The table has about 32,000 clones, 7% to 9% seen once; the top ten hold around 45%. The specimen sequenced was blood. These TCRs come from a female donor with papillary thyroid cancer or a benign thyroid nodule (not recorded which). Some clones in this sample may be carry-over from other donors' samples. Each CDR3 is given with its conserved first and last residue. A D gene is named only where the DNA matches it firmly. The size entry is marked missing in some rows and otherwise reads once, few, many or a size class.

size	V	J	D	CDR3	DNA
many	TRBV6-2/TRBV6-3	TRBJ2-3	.	CASSYSMGQRSPTDTQYF	TGTGCCAGCAGTTACTCGATGGGACAAAGGAGCCCCACAGATACGCAGTATTTT
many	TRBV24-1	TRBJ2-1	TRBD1	CATSDHRGTYNEQFF	TGTGCCACCAGTGACCACAGGGGGACCTACAATGAGCAGTTCTTC
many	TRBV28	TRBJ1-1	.	CASSTSNTEAFF	TGTGCCAGCAGTACATCGAACACTGAAGCTTTCTTT
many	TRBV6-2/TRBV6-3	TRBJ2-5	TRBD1	CASSYSTGLETQYF	TGTGCCAGCAGTTACTCGACAGGGCTAGAGACCCAGTACTTC
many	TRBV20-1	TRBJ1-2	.	CSAKENYGYTF	TGCAGTGCTAAAGAAAACTATGGCTACACCTTC
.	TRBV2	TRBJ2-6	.	CASSESYVANVLTF	TGTGCCAGCAGTGAATCCTATGTGGCCAACGTCCTGACTTTC
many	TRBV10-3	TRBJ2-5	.	CAISEGQQETQYF	TGTGCCATCAGTGAGGGACAGCAAGAGACCCAGTACTTC
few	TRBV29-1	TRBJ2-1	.	CSVEGRSREQFF	TGCAGCGTTGAAGGACGCAGCCGGGAGCAGTTCTTC
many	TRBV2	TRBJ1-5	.	CASSLRDQPQHF	TGTGCCAGCAGCCTAAGAGATCAGCCCCAGCATTTT
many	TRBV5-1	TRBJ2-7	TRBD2	CASSPGLAGGYEQYF	TGCGCCAGCAGCCCGGGACTAGCGGGGGGATACGAGCAGTACTTC
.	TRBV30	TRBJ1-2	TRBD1	CAWGTGPGGYTF	TGTGCCTGGGGGACAGGGCCCGGGGGCTACACCTTC
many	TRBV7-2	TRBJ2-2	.	CASSLSGYGELFF	TGTGCCAGCAGCCTCAGCGGGTACGGGGAGCTGTTTTTT
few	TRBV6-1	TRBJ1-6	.	CASSPLGSSYNSPLHF	TGTGCCAGCAGTCCTCTAGGGAGCTCCTATAATTCACCCCTCCACTTT
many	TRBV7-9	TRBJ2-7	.	CASSLYGADEQYF	TGTGCCAGCAGCTTATATGGGGCAGACGAGCAGTACTTC
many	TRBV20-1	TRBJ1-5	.	CSARGGDSRQPQHF	TGCAGTGCTAGAGGGGGGGATTCCCGTCAGCCCCAGCATTTT
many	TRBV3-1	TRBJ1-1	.	CASCLSDGNTEAFF	TGTGCCAGCTGCCTCTCGGACGGGAACACTGAAGCTTTCTTT
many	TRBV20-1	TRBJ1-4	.	CSASLRYDEKLFF	TGCAGTGCTAGCCTCAGATATGACGAAAAACTGTTTTTT
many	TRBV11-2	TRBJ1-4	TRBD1	CASSPRGGGNEKLFF	TGTGCCAGCAGCCCCCGGGGAGGGGGCAATGAAAAACTGTTTTTT
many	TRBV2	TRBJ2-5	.	CASRATSSSQYF	TGTGCCAGCAGGGCGACTAGTTCGTCCCAGTACTTC